These T cell receptor beta chains were read from a single sample in a study of shared clonotypes between healthy human individuals. Profiled with immunoSEQ multiplex PCR; TCRdb holds only in-frame clones, not every one. The data hold some 1.1 million clones, with 70% to 85% observed a single time. Sequencing was performed on memory CD4+ T cells from PBMCs. The receptors were sampled from a man younger than 35 in good health. Some clones in this sample may be carry-over from other donors' samples. Both conserved end residues are part of each CDR3. D genes are given only for firm matches. Size is omitted from some rows. Given values are once, few, many or a class for expanded clones.

V	J	size	D	DNA	CDR3
TRBV6-1	TRBJ1-2	-	TRBD1	TGTGCCAGCAGAAACCCGGGACAGACCTACACCTTC	CASRNPGQTYTF
TRBV23-1	TRBJ1-1	-	TRBD1	TGCGCCAGCAGTCACCTCGACAGGGAAACTGAAGCTTTCTTT	CASSHLDRETEAFF
TRBV9	TRBJ2-3	-	-	TGTGCCAGCAGCGTAGAGAGACCAGATACGCAGTATTTT	CASSVERPDTQYF
TRBV9	TRBJ2-1	-	-	TGTGCCAGCAGCGGCCGGCTAGACAATGAGCAGTTCTTC	CASSGRLDNEQFF
TRBV5-1	TRBJ2-5	few	-	TGCGCCAGCAGTTCGGGGGTTGGGGAGACCCAGTACTTC	CASSSGVGETQYF
TRBV29-1	TRBJ1-1	many	TRBD1	TGCAGCGTTACAGGGGGCTGGGGGATGAACACTGAAGCTTTCTTT	CSVTGGWGMNTEAFF
TRBV5-1	TRBJ2-7	many	-	TGCGCCAGCAGCGATCACGACCGATCCTACGAGCAGTACTTC	CASSDHDRSYEQYF
TRBV6-1	TRBJ1-1	-	-	TGTGCCAGCAGTGACATGGGGGCTTATAACACTGAAGCTTTCTTT	CASSDMGAYNTEAFF
TRBV28	TRBJ2-7	few	-	TGTGCCAGTCAGGGCAGGGGATACGAGCAGTACTTC	CASQGRGYEQYF
TRBV4-3	TRBJ2-3	-	-	TGCGCCAGCAGCCAACGGCAGGGGAGAGATACGCAGTATTTT	CASSQRQGRDTQYF
TRBV5-6	TRBJ2-7	-	TRBD2	TGTGCCAGCAGCGCGGGACTAGCGGCCTTCTACGAGCAGTACTTC	CASSAGLAAFYEQYF
TRBV27	TRBJ1-5	-	-	TGTGCCAGCAGGGTGAGCAATCAGCCCCAGCATTTT	CASRVSNQPQHF
TRBV19	TRBJ1-5	-	-	TGTGCCAGTAGTACGTTCTTGGGGGGACTCAATCAGCCCCAGCATTTT	CASSTFLGGLNQPQHF
TRBV5-1	TRBJ2-6	-	-	TGCGCCAGCACTTCGACCTCTGGGGCCAACGTCCTGACTTTC	CASTSTSGANVLTF
TRBV2	TRBJ2-7	-	TRBD1	TGTGCCAGCGGCCAGGACAGGGTCAATCACGAGCAGTACTTC	CASGQDRVNHEQYF
TRBV28	TRBJ2-7	once	-	TGTGCCAGCAGTCCCCACGGGACCTCGACCGCCTACGAGCAGTACTTC	CASSPHGTSTAYEQYF
TRBV7-2	TRBJ1-5	-	-	TGTGCCAGCAGCTTAGTCTTTAGCAATCAGCCCCAGCATTTT	CASSLVFSNQPQHF
TRBV6-6	TRBJ2-1	-	-	TGTGCCAGCAGTTACGGCGGGGCCTCCTACAATGAGCAGTTCTTC	CASSYGGASYNEQFF
TRBV28	TRBJ1-2	-	-	TGTGCCAGCAGTTTACCGAGGGGTTATGGCTACACCTTC	CASSLPRGYGYTF
TRBV10-3	TRBJ1-4	many	-	TGTGCCATCAGTGAATCGCTGGCCACTAATGAAAAACTGTTTTTT	CAISESLATNEKLFF
TRBV19	TRBJ1-1	-	-	TGTGCCAGTAGTATTCTACGGATTGGGAACACTGAAGCTTTCTTT	CASSILRIGNTEAFF
TRBV5-1	TRBJ1-2	-	TRBD1	TGCGCCAGCAGCTTGGAAGGGGGCGGCTACACCTTC	CASSLEGGGYTF
TRBV6-4	TRBJ2-4	-	-	TGTGCCAGCAGTTCGTCCGACGTCAACGGAGCCAAAAACATTCAGTACTTC	CASSSSDVNGAKNIQYF
TRBV28	TRBJ1-4	-	-	TGTGCCGGAGGGGGACGGCCCACAGGAGGGATGTTTTTT	CAGGGRPTGGMFF
TRBV7-7	TRBJ1-3	many	-	TGTGCCAGCAGCCCAGGGACTAACTCTGGAAACACCATATATTTT	CASSPGTNSGNTIYF
TRBV5-1	TRBJ2-3	-	TRBD2	TGCGCCAGCAGCTTGTCTAGCGGGATCGGTACGCAGTATTTT	CASSLSSGIGTQYF
TRBV2	TRBJ2-7	-	-	TGTGCCAGCAGATTAGCGGCCTACGAGCAGTACTTC	CASRLAAYEQYF
TRBV25-1	TRBJ1-1	-	-	TGTGCCAGCAGTGGGGCAGGCCGGTACACTGAAGCTTTCTTT	CASSGAGRYTEAFF
TRBV12-2	TRBJ2-3	-	-	TGTGCAAGTCGCTTAGATTACCCTAGCACAGATACGCAGTATTTT	CASRLDYPSTDTQYF
TRBV28	TRBJ1-2	-	TRBD1	TGTGCCAGTTCATTGGGGGGACAGGGGGATGGCTACACCTTC	CASSLGGQGDGYTF
TRBV18	TRBJ1-2	-	TRBD1	TGTGCCAGCTCACCCAGGGGGACGGAGGGCTACACCTTC	CASSPRGTEGYTF
TRBV5-1	TRBJ1-5	few	-	TGCGCCAGCAGCTATCAAGGGGGTCAGCCCCAGCATTTT	CASSYQGGQPQHF
TRBV2	TRBJ1-2	-	TRBD1	TGTGCCAGCAGTGGGTCAGGGGGCGCTGGCTACACCTTC	CASSGSGGAGYTF
TRBV7-2	TRBJ2-7	-	-	TGTGCCAGCTCCTTGGGGACATTCTCCTACGAGCAGTACTTC	CASSLGTFSYEQYF
TRBV7-2	TRBJ2-3	-	TRBD2	TGTGCCAGCAGCAACCTCATTACTAGCGGGAGATATGTTTCAGATACGCAGTATTTT	CASSNLITSGRYVSDTQYF
TRBV5-1	TRBJ2-2	-	TRBD2	TGCGCCAGCAGCTTGGTCGCCGGGAGGGCCGGGGCCGGGGAGCTGTTTTTT	CASSLVAGRAGAGELFF
TRBV4-1	TRBJ2-7	-	TRBD2	TGCGCCAGCAGCCAAATAGCGGGAGGGCCCTACGAGCAGTACTTC	CASSQIAGGPYEQYF
TRBV5-1	TRBJ1-1	-	-	TGCGCCAGCAGCTCAGGGAGGGCTGAAGCTTTCTTT	CASSSGRAEAFF
TRBV10-1	TRBJ1-5	few	-	TGCGCCAGCAGTGGAGCTCCCGATCAGCCCCAGCATTTT	CASSGAPDQPQHF
TRBV19	TRBJ2-5	-	TRBD1	TGTGCCAGTAGCTCCGGACAGGGACTCCAAGAGACCCAGTACTTC	CASSSGQGLQETQYF
TRBV29-1	TRBJ2-1	-	-	TGCAGCGTTGAAGGCTCCGGAGGAGGCGAGCAGTTCTTC	CSVEGSGGGEQFF
TRBV28	TRBJ1-5	-	-	TGTGCCAGCAGTTTACTAGGGGAGTACAATCAGCCCCAGCATTTT	CASSLLGEYNQPQHF
TRBV28	TRBJ1-2	once	TRBD1	TGTGCCAGCAGTTTACAGGGGGCCGGGGGCTACACCTTC	CASSLQGAGGYTF
TRBV7-3	TRBJ1-6	-	-	TGTGCCAGCAGCTTAAACCCCTCTGGGGGGGATTCACCCCTCCACTTT	CASSLNPSGGDSPLHF
TRBV4-2	TRBJ2-7	-	TRBD2	TGTGCCAGCAGCCCTTTGGGGGAGGGAAGCTCCTACGAGCAGTACTTC	CASSPLGEGSSYEQYF
TRBV28	TRBJ2-7	-	-	TGTGCCAGCAGTCCGTCCTATTACGAGCAGTACTTC	CASSPSYYEQYF
TRBV9	TRBJ1-3	-	TRBD1	TGTGCCAGCAGCTCCGACAGGGGGCTTGGAAACACCATATATTTT	CASSSDRGLGNTIYF
TRBV2	TRBJ1-5	-	-	TGTGCCAGCAGTGAAACCGGTTATAGCAATCAGCCCCAGCATTTT	CASSETGYSNQPQHF
TRBV28	TRBJ1-1	many	TRBD1	TGTGCCAGCCGGCGACAGGGCGGCACTGAAGCTTTCTTT	CASRRQGGTEAFF
TRBV5-4	TRBJ1-1	-	-	TGTGCCAGCAGCTTGGAACCGGGGCGGAGAACTGAAGCTTTCTTT	CASSLEPGRRTEAFF
TRBV6-1	TRBJ2-4	-	-	TGTGCCAGCAGGGCCGGGACAAGAAACATTCAGTACTTC	CASRAGTRNIQYF
TRBV7-3	TRBJ2-7	few	-	TGTGCCAGCAGCCTTAATAGCGACTACGAGCAGTACTTC	CASSLNSDYEQYF
TRBV5-1	TRBJ2-1	-	TRBD2	TGCGCCAGCAGCTCGCTAGCGGGAGTAGGCAATGAGCAGTTCTTC	CASSSLAGVGNEQFF
TRBV19	TRBJ2-2	-	-	TGTGCCAGTAGTCAACACGGGACCGGGGAGCTGTTTTTT	CASSQHGTGELFF
TRBV27	TRBJ1-2	-	-	TGTGCCAGCTATAGGGGTGACTATGGCTACACCTTC	CASYRGDYGYTF